The sequence of this TCR beta chain was determined in a study of blood T cell repertoires in COVID-19. Background on the study: PBMCs, B-cell-depleted T cells, or T cells provided the cDNA or gDNA that made up the material.

Data came from immunoSEQ multiplex PCR; TCRdb stores just in-frame clones and leaves some out. This table has 200,000 to 300,000 clones, just under 90% appearing once. Material for sequencing was peripheral blood. The TCR originated in a middle-aged woman with acute or convalescent COVID-19.

For the CDR3, the DNA is TGTGCCAGCAGTTACTCGTCTGCTAATGAAAAACTGTTTTTT. It encodes CASSYSSANEKLFF. The rearrangement uses TRBV6-5 and TRBJ1-4; D gene unclear. Trimming shortened V by 0 bases and J by 3 bases, and 5 bases separated the two germline ends. Germline assignment: CDR1 MNHEY and CDR2 SVGAGI. CDR3 size: 14 residues.